These 6 T cell receptor beta chains share one sample of origin, sequenced in a study of cytomegalovirus exposure and HLA in healthy donors. The PCR contained 60 Vbeta and 13 Jbeta primers. This table comes from immunoSEQ multiplex PCR, and its TCRdb copy is limited to in-frame clones, with some not included. This table holds about 140,000 clones, roughly 77% found once. The sequenced sample was PBMCs. Receptors were obtained from a female donor in good health and CMV-seronegative.

The sample holds a few counts of this clone. CDR3: CASSPTGNTEAFF. The CDR3 region has the DNA TGTGCCAGCAGCCCGACAGGGAACACTGAAGCTTTCTTT. The chain has TRBV6-1 and TRBJ1-1; D might be TRBD1 (6 bases). The V and J ends lost 6 bases and 1 base respectively, with 9 bases between them. The CDR3 has 13 residues. Germline V gives CDR1 MNHNS, CDR2 SASEGT.

V is TRBV19 and J is TRBJ1-4; the match to TRBD1 covers 7 bases. This CDR3 has 14 residues. Per the germline V gene, CDR1 is LNHDA and CDR2 is SQIVND (reference sequence). J lost 7 bases, V lost 6 bases, and 8 bases had no gene match. The CDR3 bases are TGTGCCAGTAGGGCAGGGGGATTTGGTGAAAAACTGTTTTTT. It codes for CASRAGGFGEKLFF.

This chain uses TRBV5-4 with TRBJ2-3; 7 nucleotides match TRBD2. Germline assignment: CDR1 SGHNT and CDR2 YYREEE (reference sequence). Trimming removed 9 bases from V and 0 bases from J; junction bases left unmatched: 4. CDR3 length: 13 amino acids. The CDR3 reads CATLAPSTDTQYF. CDR3 bases: TGTGCCACACTAGCGCCTAGCACAGATACGCAGTATTTT.

The rearrangement joins TRBV30 to TRBJ2-5; TRBD1 matches 7 bases. V was clipped by 4 bases and J by 1 base; unmatched bases: 6. Germline V gene lookup returns CDR1 GTSNPN and CDR2 SVGIG (reference sequence). This CDR3 spans 14 amino acids. The CDR3 spells CAWKGRGIQETQYF. In nucleotides, the CDR3 is TGTGCCTGGAAGGGCAGGGGGATCCAAGAGACCCAGTACTTC.

The rearrangement joins TRBV10-3 to TRBJ2-2; a possible D gene is TRBD1 (6 bases). CDR3 length: 15 amino acids. Germline-derived CDR1 and CDR2 are ENHRY and SYGVKD. The V end lost 2 bases, the J end lost 3 bases, and 10 bases lay between the germline ends. The CDR3 reads CAISESRGDTGELFF. CDR3 DNA: TGTGCCATCAGTGAGAGCAGGGGAGACACCGGGGAGCTGTTTTTT.

This chain connects TRBV4-1 to TRBJ2-1; perhaps TRBD2 as D (6 bases). The CDR3 sequence is 18 residues long. Trimming cost V 4 bases and J 2 bases, with 21 bases left between them. Germline-derived CDR1 and CDR2 are MGHRA and YSYEKL. In nucleotides, the CDR3 is TGCGCCAGCAGCCCCCCGGGGAGGCGGGGCGCCCCCTACAATGAGCAGTTCTTC. Translated, it gives CASSPPGRRGAPYNEQFF.